Sequencing of this T cell receptor (beta chain) was carried out in a study of T cell repertoires in cytomegalovirus infection. Study overall: Peptides in the study included HLA-C-restricted and HLA-B-restricted CMV epitopes. It was the public TCR beta signatures that indicated both CMV infection and matching HLA type.

TCRdb re-called the reads through MiXCR, storing one row per CDR3 protein. Found here are 900,000 to 950,000 distinct CDR3 sequences, approximately 30% of them singletons; the top ten hold about an eighth. Study-wide results and caveats: Public TCR beta family frequency separated CMV-and-HLA carriers, including in an independent cohort. What dominated the ex vivo response were HLA-C-restricted CMV-specific TCR beta clonotypes.

The germline V gene has CDR1 WSHSY and CDR2 SAAADI. The CDR3 loop spans 15 amino acids. Between the trimmed V and J ends, which lost 0 bases and 4 bases, there was a span of 12 bases. This clonotype appeared a few times. Its specificity is not known. The clonotype originates from a human donor in good health (CMV status not recorded). Some clones in this sample may be carry-over from other donors' samples. V gene TRBV10-2 combines with J gene TRBJ1-1, with D perhaps matching TRBD1 (5 bases). The starting material was cultured CD8+ T cells from PBMCs, obtained from culture after CMV antigen stimulation. CDR3 sequence reads: CASSESVGAVTEAFF. CDR3 sequence (DNA): TGCGCCAGCAGTGAGTCGGTAGGGGCGGTCACTGAAGCTTTCTTT.